This TCR beta chain was recovered during a study of T cell changes during pregnancy in multiple sclerosis. The method was immunoSEQ multiplex PCR; TCRdb's version includes in-frame clones alone and lacks a portion of them. The table includes roughly 99,000 clones, approximately 90% detected once. The CDR3 covers 14 residues. CDR1 is SGHTA, CDR2 FQGNSA, per germline. The junction had 4 bases not matched to a gene; V was cut back by 5 bases and J by 3 bases. This receptor was taken from a female donor in good health, enrolled as a control in a pregnancy study. The sequenced sample was peripheral blood, obtained in the third trimester of pregnancy. The V gene is TRBV7-2, the J gene TRBJ2-3; 8 nucleotides agree with TRBD2. The CDR3 DNA reads as TGTGCCAGCAGCCCCGGACTAGCAACAGATACGCAGTATTTT. It is translated as CASSPGLATDTQYF.